This T cell receptor (beta chain) was recovered during a study of blood T cells in healthy people across ages. Regarding the study as a whole: It was the long-lived donors that had more naive CD4+ cells and higher diversity than aged donors. For the donors, CMV status was unknown and possibly confounded expanded clonotype changes. Older age went with lower TCR beta diversity per million T cells, in a roughly linear way.

Every donor contributed approximately 10 milliliters of peripheral blood by blood draw. This clonotype showed up just a few times. Its antigen remains unknown. The V gene's germline CDR1 is SQVTM and CDR2 ANQGSEA. The V gene lost 4 bases and the J gene lost 1 base, with 11 bases spanning the gap. This CDR3 comprises 14 residues. For the second PCR, which ran for roughly 7 to 11 cycles, a sample-barcoded 5' primer and a J-beta primer mix were used. MiXCR was run by TCRdb on the 5' RACE reads, yielding one entry per CDR3 protein. The data contain about 1,500,000 distinct CDR3 sequences, under 30% of them singletons.

Sequencing input: blood. The source is a woman aged 25 to 45 in good health. The chain uses TRBV29-1 and TRBJ2-4, with D perhaps matching TRBD1 or TRBD2 (5 bases each). The CDR3 DNA sequence: TGCAGCGTTGGGGACGGGGAGGCCAAAAACATTCAGTACTTC. Translated: CSVGDGEAKNIQYF.